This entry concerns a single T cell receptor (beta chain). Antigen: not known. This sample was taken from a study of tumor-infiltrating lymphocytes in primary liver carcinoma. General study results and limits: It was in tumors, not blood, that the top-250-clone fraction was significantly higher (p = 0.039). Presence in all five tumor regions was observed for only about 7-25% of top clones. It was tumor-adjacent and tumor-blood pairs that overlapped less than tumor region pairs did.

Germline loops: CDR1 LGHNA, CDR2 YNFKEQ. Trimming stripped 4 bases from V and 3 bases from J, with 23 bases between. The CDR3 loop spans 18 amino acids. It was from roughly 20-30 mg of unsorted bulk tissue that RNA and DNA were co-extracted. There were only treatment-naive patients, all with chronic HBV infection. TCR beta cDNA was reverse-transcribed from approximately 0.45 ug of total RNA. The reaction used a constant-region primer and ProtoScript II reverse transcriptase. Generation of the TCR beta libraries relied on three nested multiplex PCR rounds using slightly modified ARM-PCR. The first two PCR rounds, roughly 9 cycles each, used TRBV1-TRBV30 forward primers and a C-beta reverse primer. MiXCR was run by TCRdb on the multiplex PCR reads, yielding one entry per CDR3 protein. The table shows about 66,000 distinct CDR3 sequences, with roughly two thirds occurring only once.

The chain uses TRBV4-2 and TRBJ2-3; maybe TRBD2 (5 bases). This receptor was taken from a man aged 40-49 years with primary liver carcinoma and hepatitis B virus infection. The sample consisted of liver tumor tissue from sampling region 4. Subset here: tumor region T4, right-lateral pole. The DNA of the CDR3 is TGTGCCAGCAGCCGAGTGGCGCCTCTAGTGGGAGCGACAGATACGCAGTATTTT. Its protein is CASSRVAPLVGATDTQYF.